Below are 13 T cell receptor beta chains sequenced from a single sample in a study of shared clonotypes between healthy human individuals. The data were produced by immunoSEQ multiplex PCR, yet TCRdb's version contains in-frame clones alone and is incomplete. Among about 500,000 clones, approximately 80% were seen once, and the ten largest hold 12%. Sample: PBMCs. These receptors all come from a woman aged 40-49 years in good health. Some clones in this sample may be carry-over from other donors' samples.

This clone showed up many times. The chain carries TRBV19 and TRBJ1-5, with D maybe TRBD1 (5 bases). Between the trimmed V and J ends, which lost 6 bases and 1 base, there was a span of 16 bases. Germline V gives CDR1 LNHDA, CDR2 SQIVND (reference sequence). The CDR3 is 16 residues long. CDR3 sequence: CASSPTGTLSNQPQHF. Here the CDR3 DNA reads TGTGCCAGTAGCCCTACTGGGACGTTGAGCAATCAGCCCCAGCATTTT.

This clone appeared a single time. This chain joins TRBV7-8 and TRBJ2-7; D may correspond to TRBD1 or TRBD2 (5 bases each). This CDR3 is 13 amino acids long. Germline-derived CDR1 and CDR2 are SGHVS and FQNEAQ. The V and J ends lost 4 bases and 7 bases respectively, with 14 bases between them. DNA for the CDR3: TGTGCCAGCAGCTCGGGACCCCTGGGGGAGCAGTACTTC. It codes for CASSSGPLGEQYF.

A remark on this clone: This probably arose from a read error, given a far larger clone one base away. The chain has TRBV30 and TRBJ2-7; D not certain. The CDR3 sequence is 12 residues long. Germline values: CDR1 GTSNPN, CDR2 SVGIG (reference sequence). CDR3 sequence: CAWSQDRYEHYF. CDR3 bases: TGTGCCTGGTCGCAGGACCGCTACGAGCACTACTTC. The full variable domain, rest sourced from reference TRBV30 and TRBJ2-7, is SQTIHQWPATLVQPVGSPLSLECTVEGTSNPNLYWYRQAAGRGLQLLFYSVGIGQISSEVPQNLSASRPQDRQFILSSKKLLLSDSGFYLCAWSQDRYEHYFGPGTRLTVT.

The chain has TRBV10-3 and TRBJ1-3, with TRBD1 as a possible D gene (5 bases). The CDR3 runs to 15 residues. CDR1 is ENHRY and CDR2 is SYGVKD in the germline V gene. Trimming removed 5 bases at V and 1 base at J, with 12 bases between. The CDR3 here is CAISLMQGSGNTIYF. CDR3 DNA: TGTGCCATCAGTCTCATGCAGGGATCTGGAAACACCATATATTTT.

The chain uses TRBV5-1 and TRBJ2-7; the match to TRBD1 covers 9 bases. Germline V gives CDR1 SGHRS, CDR2 YFSETQ. The V segment lost 4 bases and the J segment 5 bases; nucleotides outside the gene matches: 13. The CDR3 length is 16 residues. CDR3 nucleotides: TGCGCCAGCAGCCGAAACCCCGGGACAGGGTACCACGAGCAGTACTTC. It translates to CASSRNPGTGYHEQYF.

This clone was seen only once. This chain connects TRBV27 to TRBJ2-1, with TRBD1 as a possible D gene (5 bases). Trimming took 0 bases from V and 0 from J, leaving 6 bases between them. The germline CDR1 and CDR2 sequences are MNHEY and SMNVEV (reference sequence). The CDR3 has 15 residues. CDR3 bases: TGTGCCAGCAGTTTATCCCAGGGCTCCTACAATGAGCAGTTCTTC. Encoded protein: CASSLSQGSYNEQFF.

The chain is built from TRBV19 and TRBJ1-5; D gene uncertain. This CDR3 spans 15 amino acids. Germline V gene sequence: CDR1 LNHDA, CDR2 SQIVND (reference sequence). Trimming pared 0 bases from V and 7 bases from J, leaving 13 bases between. This chain's CDR3 is CASSIDREIGQPQHF. In DNA form, the CDR3 reads TGTGCCAGTAGTATAGACCGGGAAATCGGCCAGCCCCAGCATTTT.

This clone was counted ten times or more. The sample holds other DNA sequences that translate to the same CDR3. The chain joins TRBV29-1 to TRBJ1-2; 8 positions agree with TRBD1. The germline V gene encodes CDR1 SQVTM and CDR2 ANQGSEA. This CDR3 contains 12 residues. The V gene end was trimmed by 6 bases and the J gene end by 4 bases; junction bases not matched to a gene: 4. CDR3 residues: CSVGQGSYGYTF. DNA of the CDR3: TGCAGCGTAGGACAGGGTAGCTATGGCTACACCTTC.

The V call is TRBV5-1, the J call TRBJ1-1; the D is unclear. This CDR3 region has 12 residues. Trimming stripped 0 bases from V and 3 bases from J, with 3 bases between. The germline CDR1 and CDR2 sequences are SGHRS and YFSETQ. The CDR3 region is CASSLGDTEAFF. The CDR3 region has the DNA TGCGCCAGCAGCTTGGGGGACACTGAAGCTTTCTTT. Looking up the rest from reference TRBV5-1 and TRBJ1-1 gives the full variable domain: KAGVTQTPRYLIKTRGQQVTLSCSPISGHRSVSWYQQTPGQGLQFLFEYFSETQRNKGNFPGRFSGRQFSNSRSEMNVSTLELGDSALYLCASSLGDTEAFFGQGTRLTVV.

The J gene is TRBJ2-7, the V gene TRBV7-6, with 7 bases fitting TRBD1. Germline V CDR1 and CDR2: SGHVS, FNYEAQ. The ends lost 4 bases at V and 3 bases at J; junction bases unmatched: 6. The CDR3 contains 14 residues. Written as DNA, the CDR3 is TGTGCCAGCAGCTCCAGGGACAGCGGCTACGAGCAGTACTTC. This gives the protein CASSSRDSGYEQYF.

This clone was recorded only once. This likely reflects a read error, since a far larger clone is one base away. This chain connects TRBV10-3 to TRBJ1-5; 7 bases are a match to TRBD1. The V gene's germline CDR1 is ENHRY and CDR2 SYGVKD. The CDR3 spans 13 residues. CDR3 DNA sequence: TGTGTCGTCACAGGGGACCCGAATCAGCCCCAGCATTTT. Translating it yields CVVTGDPNQPQHF.

This clone was seen just once. The chain uses TRBV9 and TRBJ2-5; D uncertain. The CDR3 is 14 amino acids. The V end lost 4 bases, the J end lost 5 bases, and 15 bases lay between the germline ends. Germline lookup yields CDR1 SGDLS and CDR2 YYNGEE. The CDR3 DNA sequence: TGTGCCAGCAGCCCTAAGAAGGGTTGGGAGACCCAGTACTTC. It codes for CASSPKKGWETQYF.

The CDR3: CASSLRVGLTGELFF. The CDR3 DNA reads as TGTGCCAGCAGCCTACGAGTGGGTCTGACCGGGGAGCTGTTTTTT. This chain links TRBV7-8 with TRBJ2-2; D is undetermined. The CDR3 spans 15 residues. The germline V gene encodes CDR1 SGHVS and CDR2 FQNEAQ. Trimming shortened V by 5 bases and J by 5 bases, and 15 bases separated the two germline ends.